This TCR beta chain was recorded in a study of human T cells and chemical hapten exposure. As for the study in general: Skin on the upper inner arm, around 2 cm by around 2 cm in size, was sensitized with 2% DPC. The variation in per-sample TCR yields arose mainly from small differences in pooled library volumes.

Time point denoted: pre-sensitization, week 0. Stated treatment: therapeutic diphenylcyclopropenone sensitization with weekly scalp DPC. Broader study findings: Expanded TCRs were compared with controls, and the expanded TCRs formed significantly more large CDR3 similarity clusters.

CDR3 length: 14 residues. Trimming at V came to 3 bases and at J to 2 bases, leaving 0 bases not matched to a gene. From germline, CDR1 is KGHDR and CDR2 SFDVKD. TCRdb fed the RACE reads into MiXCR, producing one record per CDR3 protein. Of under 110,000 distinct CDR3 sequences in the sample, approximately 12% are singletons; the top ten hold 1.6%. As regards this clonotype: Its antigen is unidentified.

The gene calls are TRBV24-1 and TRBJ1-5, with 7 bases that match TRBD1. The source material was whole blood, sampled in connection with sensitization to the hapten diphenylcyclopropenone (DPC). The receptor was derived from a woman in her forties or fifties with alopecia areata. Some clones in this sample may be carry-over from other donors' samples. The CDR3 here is CATSDTGGNQPQHF. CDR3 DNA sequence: TGTGCCACCAGTGATACAGGGGGCAATCAGCCCCAGCATTTT.